These 25 T cell receptor beta chains were all obtained from the same sample, sequenced in a study of T cell repertoires in cytomegalovirus infection. TCRdb called the reads again in MiXCR, with one record for every CDR3 protein. The table lists tens of thousands of distinct CDR3 sequences, more than 3% of them singletons. Material: PBMCs. The receptor set was obtained from a human donor in good health (CMV status not recorded). Some clones in this sample may be carry-over from other donors' samples.

On this clonotype: Possible read error: a much larger clone is one base away. The V call is TRBV28, the J call TRBJ1-3; D remains unclear. V was clipped by 7 bases and J by 0 bases, with 13 bases between them. Per germline, CDR1 MDHEN and CDR2 SYDVKM. CDR3 length: 15 amino acids. CDR3 coding DNA: TGTGCCAGCAAACTGCCCGGACGCTCTGGAAACACCATATATTTT. It encodes CASKLPGRSGNTIYF.

This clonotype was observed many times. The chain employs TRBV5-6 and TRBJ1-1; 7 nucleotides line up with TRBD1. The CDR3 length is 15 residues. The V gene's germline CDR1 is SGHDT and CDR2 YYEEEE. Trimming cost V 4 bases and J 7 bases; bases outside gene matches: 13. CDR3 amino acids: CASSPDTYRQGEAFF. The CDR3 DNA follows: TGTGCCAGCAGCCCGGACACGTACCGACAGGGTGAAGCTTTCTTT. The full variable domain, rest sourced from reference TRBV5-6 and TRBJ1-1, is DAGVTQSPTHLIKTRGQQVTLRCSPKSGHDTVSWYQQALGQGPQFIFQYYEEEERQRGNFPDRFSGHQFPNYSSELNVNALLLGDSALYLCASSPDTYRQGEAFFGQGTRLTVV.

The sample holds many counts of this clonotype. The chain uses TRBV28 and TRBJ2-1; D assignment may be TRBD1 or TRBD2 (5 bases each). This CDR3 contains 14 residues. Germline loops: CDR1 MDHEN, CDR2 SYDVKM. The germline V and J ends were trimmed by 4 bases and 5 bases, with 12 bases remaining between them. CDR3 loop: CASSSPGTNNEQFF. CDR3 DNA sequence: TGTGCCAGCAGTTCCCCCGGGACCAACAATGAGCAGTTCTTC.

This clonotype was observed at least ten times. V and J are TRBV6-2 or TRBV6-3 and TRBJ2-1, with D unclear. V shed 3 bases and J shed 4 bases, with 7 bases lying between them. The CDR3 has 13 residues. Germline lookup yields CDR1 MNHEY and CDR2 SVGEGT. The CDR3 DNA reads as TGTGCCAGCAGTTATACGGGTTACAATGAGCAGTTCTTC. It is translated as CASSYTGYNEQFF.

This clonotype showed up many times. The J gene is TRBJ2-1, the V gene TRBV18; 10 bases fit TRBD2. With 3 bases clipped from V and 6 bases from J, the junction kept 11 bases outside the gene matches. The length of the CDR3 is 17 residues. Germline loops: CDR1 KGHSH, CDR2 LQKENI. Here the CDR3 DNA reads TGTGCCAGCTCACCCCCTTTGAGCGGGAGGGCTCTCAATGAGCAGTTCTTC. This sequence encodes CASSPPLSGRALNEQFF.

This chain uses TRBV7-8 with TRBJ2-3; D is unresolved. This CDR3 has 13 residues. The V and J ends lost 5 bases and 2 bases respectively, with 8 bases between them. The V gene's germline CDR1 is SGHVS and CDR2 FQNEAQ. As DNA, the CDR3 is TGTGCCAGCAGCCGGGCCCACACAGATACGCAGTATTTT. Its translation is CASSRAHTDTQYF.

Many counts were recorded for this clonotype. The chain couples TRBV7-2 to TRBJ1-1; a weak D match, TRBD1 (5 bases). With 0 bases removed from V and 11 bases from J, the gap between germline ends came to 10 bases. The CDR3 runs 12 residues. CDR1 SGHTA and CDR2 FQGNSA come from the germline V gene. The CDR3 sequence is CASSLAGAGAFF. The CDR3 coding sequence is TGTGCCAGCAGCTTAGCAGGGGCTGGGGCTTTCTTT. The full variable domain, in which reference TRBV7-2 and TRBJ1-1 provide the parts outside the CDR3, is GAGVSQSPSNKVTEKGKDVELRCDPISGHTALYWYRQSLGQGLEFLIYFQGNSAPDKSGLPSDRFSAERTGGSVSTLTIQRTQQEDSAVYLCASSLAGAGAFFGQGTRLTVV.

In its sample, this clonotype was seen many times. V gene TRBV7-2 combines with J gene TRBJ1-2; D remains ambiguous. V was shortened by 5 bases and J by 0 bases, with 10 bases between the two germline ends. The CDR3 is 14 amino acids. CDR1 and CDR2 (germline): SGHTA, FQGNSA. CDR3 nucleotides: TGTGCCAGCAGCCCCGATTGGGCTAACTATGGCTACACCTTC. It translates to CASSPDWANYGYTF.

This clonotype was detected many times. The gene calls are TRBV28 and TRBJ1-4; TRBD1 might be the D (5 bases). The CDR3 totals 16 residues. Germline assignment: CDR1 MDHEN and CDR2 SYDVKM. V gave up 8 bases and J gave up 11 bases, with 27 bases separating them. The chain's CDR3 is CASSSSGQGGVGKLFF. The CDR3 DNA reads as TGTGCCAGCTCCTCCTCCGGGCAGGGCGGGGTCGGTAAACTGTTTTTT.

This clonotype was picked up many times. The V call is TRBV7-2, the J call TRBJ1-1, with 7 bases identical to TRBD1. The CDR3 contains 15 residues. Germline loops: CDR1 SGHTA, CDR2 FQGNSA. The J segment lost 5 bases and the V segment lost 5 bases, leaving 11 bases of the junction unmatched. The CDR3 region is CASSPQGGRSTEAFF. CDR3 nucleotide sequence: TGTGCCAGCAGCCCGCAGGGGGGGCGTAGTACTGAAGCTTTCTTT.

This clonotype was counted many times. This chain connects TRBV7-2 to TRBJ2-3, with 8 bases matching TRBD2. This CDR3 spans 14 amino acids. The germline gives CDR1 SGHTA, CDR2 FQGNSA. After removal of 3 bases from V and 4 bases from J, the junction contained 3 bases not matched to a gene. CDR3 loop: CASSFRGGPDTQYF. As DNA, the CDR3 is TGTGCCAGCAGCTTCCGGGGGGGCCCAGATACGCAGTATTTT.

This clonotype came up many times. This chain joins TRBV7-2 and TRBJ2-7; D tentatively fits TRBD1 or TRBD2 (6 bases each). The CDR3 contains 14 residues. Trimming stripped 1 base from V and 2 bases from J, with 9 bases between. Germline assignment: CDR1 SGHTA and CDR2 FQGNSA. The CDR3 here is CASSLGGAAYEQYF. The CDR3 coding sequence is TGTGCCAGCAGCTTAGGGGGGGCTGCCTACGAGCAGTACTTC. The full variable domain, completed using reference TRBV7-2 and TRBJ2-7, is GAGVSQSPSNKVTEKGKDVELRCDPISGHTALYWYRQSLGQGLEFLIYFQGNSAPDKSGLPSDRFSAERTGGSVSTLTIQRTQQEDSAVYLCASSLGGAAYEQYFGPGTRLTVT.

This clonotype was seen ten or more times. The chain is built from TRBV7-8 and TRBJ2-3; 11 nucleotides agree with TRBD2. Germline V gene lookup returns CDR1 SGHVS and CDR2 FQNEAQ. The CDR3 contains 18 residues. J was trimmed by 6 bases and V by 7 bases; bases with no gene match: 18. CDR3 amino acids: CASTSHRLAGKVFDTQYF. The CDR3 nucleotides read TGTGCCAGCACATCCCATCGACTAGCGGGAAAGGTGTTTGATACGCAGTATTTT.

This clonotype has a count of ten or more. The gene calls are TRBV7-2 and TRBJ1-4, with D unclear. CDR3 length: 14 amino acids. Germline values: CDR1 SGHTA, CDR2 FQGNSA. V was clipped by 2 bases and J by 3 bases, with 7 bases between them. The CDR3 protein is CASSLLAANEKLFF. In DNA, the CDR3 is TGTGCCAGCAGCTTATTAGCAGCTAATGAAAAACTGTTTTTT.

This clonotype ranks as medium-sized. CDR3 nucleotides: TGTGCCAGCAGTCCCGACCCTGGGGGCACAGATACGCAGTATTTT. This gives the protein CASSPDPGGTDTQYF. The rearrangement uses TRBV6-1 and TRBJ2-3; no clear D gene. Per the germline V gene, CDR1 is MNHNS and CDR2 is SASEGT. The CDR3 is 15 amino acids. The V gene lost 5 bases and the J gene lost 1 base, with 13 bases spanning the gap.

This clonotype came up many times. The chain combines TRBV7-8 with TRBJ1-1, with TRBD1 matching 7 bases. After removal of 5 bases from V and 1 base from J, the junction contained 4 bases not matched to a gene. The CDR3 is 14 amino acids. Germline V CDR1 and CDR2: SGHVS, FQNEAQ. CDR3 sequence reads: CASSPNRGNTEAFF. The CDR3 bases are TGTGCCAGCAGCCCGAACAGGGGGAACACTGAAGCTTTCTTT. Full variable domain (rest looked up from reference TRBV7-8 and TRBJ1-1): GAGVSQSPRYKVAKRGQDVALRCDPISGHVSLFWYQQALGQGPEFLTYFQNEAQLDKSGLPSDRFFAERPEGSVSTLKIQRTQQEDSAVYLCASSPNRGNTEAFFGQGTRLTVV.

Many counts were recorded for this clonotype. This chain connects TRBV28 to TRBJ1-4, with D unresolved. The CDR3 runs 14 residues. V lost 5 bases, J lost 7 bases, and 14 bases lay in between. Per the germline V gene, CDR1 is MDHEN and CDR2 is SYDVKM. This CDR3 is CASSTSRGSEKLFF. CDR3 coding DNA: TGTGCCAGCAGTACCTCGCGGGGTTCTGAAAAACTGTTTTTT.

This clonotype was seen at least ten times. The chain couples TRBV7-9 to TRBJ2-5; unclear D gene. This CDR3 contains 14 residues. The ends were cut back, 5 bases at V and 5 bases at J, with 15 bases in the middle. Germline CDR1 reads SEHNR; CDR2 reads FQNEAQ (reference sequence). The CDR3 is CASSVSINMETQYF. The CDR3 DNA reads TGTGCCAGCAGCGTTTCTATTAATATGGAGACCCAGTACTTC.

This clonotype was detected many times. J is TRBJ2-7 and V is TRBV7-2, with no clear D. Deletions cut 2 bases from V and 5 bases from J, with 4 bases between. CDR3 length: 11 residues. Germline CDR1 is SGHTA and CDR2 is FQGNSA. DNA of the CDR3: TGTGCCAGCAGCTTATTCGACGAGCAGTACTTC. Protein product: CASSLFDEQYF.

This clonotype appeared many times. The chain joins TRBV28 to TRBJ2-7; D is ambiguous. Trimming left V 2 bases short and J 6 bases short, with 14 bases between. CDR3 length: 14 residues. The germline gives CDR1 MDHEN, CDR2 SYDVKM. CDR3 nucleotide sequence: TGTGCCAGCAGTTTACTTGGGGATTGGGTCGAGCAGTACTTC. This translates into CASSLLGDWVEQYF. The variable domain in full, completed from reference TRBV28 and TRBJ2-7, reads DVKVTQSSRYLVKRTGEKVFLECVQDMDHENMFWYRQDPGLGLRLIYFSYDVKMKEKGDIPEGYSVSREKKERFSLILESASTNQTSMYLCASSLLGDWVEQYFGPGTRLTVT.

In its sample, this clonotype was seen many times. J is TRBJ2-1 and V is TRBV18; a weak D match, TRBD1 (5 bases). The CDR3 extends over 12 amino acids. V lost 7 bases, J lost 7 bases, and 11 bases lay in between. Germline CDR1 and CDR2: KGHSH and LQKENI. CDR3 loop: CASWGSSNEQFF. Here the CDR3 DNA reads TGTGCCAGCTGGGGCTCCTCAAATGAGCAGTTCTTC.

In this sample, this clonotype turned up many times. The rearrangement uses TRBV7-2 and TRBJ2-1, with 12 bases aligning to TRBD2. Germline values: CDR1 SGHTA, CDR2 FQGNSA. V lost 3 bases and J lost 9; bases outside the gene matches: 6. The CDR3 covers 15 residues. The CDR3, as DNA: TGTGCCAGCAGCTTTCTAGCGGGAGGGCCCGGTGAGCAGTTCTTC. Residues: CASSFLAGGPGEQFF.

Ten or more counts support this clonotype. The chain has TRBV15 and TRBJ2-1, with TRBD2 as a possible D gene (7 bases). The V and J ends lost 2 bases and 6 bases respectively, with 14 bases between them. CDR3 length equals 15 residues. Germline V gene lookup returns CDR1 LNHNV and CDR2 YYDKDF (reference sequence). CDR3 DNA sequence: TGTGCCACCAGCAGACGGGGGGCGCCACCCAATGAGCAGTTCTTC. Translating gives CATSRRGAPPNEQFF. Full variable domain (remainder filled in from reference TRBV15 and TRBJ2-1): DAMVIQNPRYQVTQFGKPVTLSCSQTLNHNVMYWYQQKSSQAPKLLFHYYDKDFNNEADTPDNFQSRRPNTSFCFLDIRSPGLGDTAMYLCATSRRGAPPNEQFFGPGTRLTVL.

Ten or more counts support this clonotype. V usage is TRBV7-4 and J usage is TRBJ2-5; unclear D gene. The CDR3 sequence is 17 residues long. Trimming shortened V by 7 bases and J by 3 bases, and 24 bases separated the two germline ends. Germline V gene data show CDR1 as SGHVT and CDR2 as SQSDAQ. This chain's CDR3 is CASNPFRVGSTEETQYF. Here the CDR3 DNA reads TGTGCCAGCAACCCCTTCCGAGTGGGGTCGACCGAAGAGACCCAGTACTTC.

This clonotype was counted ten times or more. The V call is TRBV19, the J call TRBJ1-2, with D maybe TRBD1 (6 bases). CDR1 is LNHDA and CDR2 is SQIVND in the germline V gene (reference sequence). There are 10 residues in the CDR3. This CDR3 is CAAAGAGYTF. For the CDR3, the DNA is TGTGCAGCAGCGGGGGCCGGCTACACCTTC.